A selection of T cell receptor beta chains follows, all from one sample in a study of T cell repertoires in ileal Crohn's disease. Some clones are missing from TCRdb's copy, which holds only in-frame ones; the method was immunoSEQ multiplex PCR. The data show around 16,000 clones, with roughly three fifths seen just once and roughly 6.5% held by the top ten. The specimen sequenced was ileal tissue. These receptors came from an adult with Crohn's disease. CDR3s include the opening cysteine and the closing phenylalanine or tryptophan. A D gene is named only where the DNA matches it firmly. The size field is filled for only some rows; it gives once, few, many or a size class.

size,length,V,D,J,DNA,CDR3
few,13,TRBV9,NA,TRBJ2-7,TGTGCCAGCAGCGTAGTCCCTACCTACGAGCAGTACTTC,CASSVVPTYEQYF
medium-sized,13,TRBV18,NA,TRBJ1-1,TGTGCCAGCTCACCATACGCGGGCACTGAAGCTTTCTTT,CASSPYAGTEAFF
NA,15,TRBV28,NA,TRBJ1-1,TGTGCCAGCAGTATTCAACAGGGACTGAACACTGAAGCTTTCTTT,CASSIQQGLNTEAFF
few,13,TRBV27,TRBD2,TRBJ2-1,TGTGCCAGCAGTGACGCCCTGGGAGGGGAGCAGTTCTTC,CASSDALGGEQFF
NA,13,TRBV2,NA,TRBJ1-2,TGTGCCAGCAGTGAACGTCAGGTCTATGGCTACACCTTC,CASSERQVYGYTF
few,14,TRBV5-4,NA,TRBJ2-3,TGTGCCAGCAGCTTCGGGAGGGGGCAAGATACGCAGTATTTT,CASSFGRGQDTQYF
NA,12,TRBV2,TRBD2,TRBJ2-1,TGTGCCAGTCGGCGGGGGATAAATGAGCAGTTCTTC,CASRRGINEQFF
few,16,TRBV27,NA,TRBJ2-7,TGTGCCAGCAGTCTGTCTACCGGGACACTGACCTACGAGCAGTACTTC,CASSLSTGTLTYEQYF
NA,16,TRBV6-1,NA,TRBJ1-3,TGTGCCAGCAGTGAATCGGGGGGCGAGGGCGGAAACACCATATATTTT,CASSESGGEGGNTIYF
few,15,TRBV2,TRBD1,TRBJ1-1,TGTGCCAGCAGGAGGACAGGGGGCGTCAACACTGAAGCTTTCTTT,CASRRTGGVNTEAFF
NA,15,TRBV5-1,TRBD1,TRBJ2-7,TGCGCCAGCAGCTATCTGACAGGGGCCTCCTACGAGCAGTACTTC,CASSYLTGASYEQYF
NA,14,TRBV29-1,NA,TRBJ2-3,TGCAGCGCTGCCAAAGCGGCAATCACAGATACGCAGTATTTT,CSAAKAAITDTQYF
few,14,TRBV11-1,TRBD2,TRBJ2-3,TGTGCCAGCAGCCCGTTTGGGGGGGCAGATACGCAGTATTTT,CASSPFGGADTQYF
NA,14,TRBV6-5,TRBD2,TRBJ2-3,TGTGCCAGCAGTTCCGGGGGGAGCACAGATACGCAGTATTTT,CASSSGGSTDTQYF
NA,19,TRBV5-4,TRBD2,TRBJ2-3,TGTGCCAGCATCCGGTCGGGTCTAGCGGGAGGGCGGAGCACAGATACGCAGTATTTT,CASIRSGLAGGRSTDTQYF
NA,16,TRBV5-1,TRBD2,TRBJ2-7,TGCGCCAGCAGCTTGGCCCCCGGGACTAGCTCCTACGAGCAGTACTTC,CASSLAPGTSSYEQYF
few,13,TRBV2,TRBD1,TRBJ1-1,TGTGCCAGCGAGGACAGGGCGGTACTTGAAGCTTTCTTT,CASEDRAVLEAFF
few,17,TRBV4-2,NA,TRBJ2-3,TGTGCCAGCAGCCAAGGAAAAGGGGGATCTACCACAGATACGCAGTATTTT,CASSQGKGGSTTDTQYF
NA,14,TRBV30,NA,TRBJ1-1,TGTGCCTGGGCCCGCCCATACAGCTCTACTGAAGCTTTCTTT,CAWARPYSSTEAFF
NA,14,TRBV10-2,NA,TRBJ2-7,TGCGCCAGCAGTGACAGGGATTCCACCTACGAGCAGTACTTC,CASSDRDSTYEQYF
NA,15,TRBV29-1,TRBD2,TRBJ2-3,TGCAGCGTCCCACTAGCGGGAGGGCAGGTAGATACGCAGTATTTT,CSVPLAGGQVDTQYF
NA,13,TRBV29-1,TRBD2,TRBJ2-5,TGCAGCGTTGTCTTAGCGGGAGGGCGGACCCAGTACTTC,CSVVLAGGRTQYF
NA,11,TRBV10-2,NA,TRBJ1-1,TGCGCCAGCAGTGACTACACTGAAGCTTTCTTT,CASSDYTEAFF
NA,13,TRBV9,NA,TRBJ2-1,TGTGCCAGCAGCATACGCGGAGGGGGGGGACAGTTCTTC,CASSIRGGGGQFF
NA,15,TRBV5-3,TRBD2,TRBJ2-5,TGTGCCAGAAGCTTAGAGGCGGGAGGGCGAGAGACCCAGTACTTC,CARSLEAGGRETQYF
NA,15,TRBV18,TRBD2,TRBJ2-2,TGTGCCAGCTCATCGACTAGCATTTACACCGGGGAGCTGTTTTTT,CASSSTSIYTGELFF
NA,11,TRBV2,NA,TRBJ2-5,TGTGCCAGCAGTGCCGAAGAGACCCAGTACTTC,CASSAEETQYF
few,15,TRBV6-1,TRBD2,TRBJ2-7,TGTGCCAGCAGCCCCGGGACTAGCCGAACCTACGAGCAGTACTTC,CASSPGTSRTYEQYF
NA,16,TRBV15,TRBD1,TRBJ2-1,TGTGCCACCAGCAGAGCCGGGACAGCGTCCCGTGGTGAGCAGTTCTTC,CATSRAGTASRGEQFF
few,14,TRBV6-4,NA,TRBJ1-1,TGTGCCAGCAGTCCTGGGGATCCGGGGACTGAAGCTTTCTTT,CASSPGDPGTEAFF
NA,14,TRBV19,NA,TRBJ2-1,TGTGCCAGTAGTATGGACGGGATCCCCAATGAGCAGTTCTTC,CASSMDGIPNEQFF
NA,12,TRBV30,NA,TRBJ2-7,TGTGCCTGGAGTGTACGACTCTACGAGCAGTACTTC,CAWSVRLYEQYF
few,11,TRBV29-1,NA,TRBJ1-2,NA,CSVEWGQGITF
NA,14,TRBV6-6,NA,TRBJ2-3,TGTGCCAGCAGTTCCGGTACCCCATTCCTTACGCAGTATTTT,CASSSGTPFLTQYF
once,9,TRBV30,NA,TRBJ1-5,TGTGCCTGGGAGGAGCCCCAGCATTTT,CAWEEPQHF
NA,17,TRBV5-1,TRBD2,TRBJ2-5,TGCGCCAGCAGCTTGGTAAGGCTAGCGGAAATTCAAGAGACCCAGTACTTC,CASSLVRLAEIQETQYF
NA,16,TRBV19,NA,TRBJ2-2,TGTGCCAGTAAAAGGACACAGACTTCGAACACCGGGGAGCTGTTTTTT,CASKRTQTSNTGELFF
NA,14,TRBV2,NA,TRBJ2-5,TGTGCCAGCAGTGCGGGGAGAAACCAAGAGACCCAGTACTTC,CASSAGRNQETQYF
NA,16,TRBV5-5,TRBD1,TRBJ2-7,TGTGCCAGCAGCTTGGCCGTAGGACAGGGCTCCTACGAGCAGTACTTC,CASSLAVGQGSYEQYF
few,16,TRBV7-6,TRBD1,TRBJ2-5,TGTGCCAGCAGCTTAGGGACAGGGTTGAGAAAAGAGACCCAGTACTTC,CASSLGTGLRKETQYF
NA,12,TRBV6-5,NA,TRBJ1-2,TGTGCCAGCAGTACCCAGGGGTATGGCTACACCTTC,CASSTQGYGYTF
NA,15,TRBV10-1,NA,TRBJ2-1,TGCGCCAGCAGTCCCTACAGGGACTCCTACAATGAGCAGTTCTTC,CASSPYRDSYNEQFF
NA,15,TRBV5-4,TRBD2,TRBJ2-2,TGTGCCAGTAGTTCCGGGACTAGAACGTCCGGGGAGCTGTTTTTT,CASSSGTRTSGELFF
few,15,TRBV6-1,TRBD1,TRBJ1-1,TGTGCCAGCAGTGGCGGGACAGGGGGCGCGTTTGAAGCTTTCTTT,CASSGGTGGAFEAFF
NA,14,TRBV9,NA,TRBJ2-3,TGTGCCAGCAGCGTGAGGCCTCTAGCAGATACGCAGTATTTT,CASSVRPLADTQYF
NA,15,TRBV29-1,TRBD1,TRBJ1-1,TGCAGCGTTGCCGGGACAGGGGTTAAGAACACTGAAGCTTTCTTT,CSVAGTGVKNTEAFF
NA,14,TRBV6-5,NA,TRBJ2-4,TGTGCCAGCAGTTACGGGGGGGCCAAAAACATTCAGTACTTC,CASSYGGAKNIQYF
medium-sized,15,TRBV5-4,TRBD2,TRBJ2-7,TGTGCCAGCAGTTTCCAAGCGGGAGGGCCTTACGAGCAGTACTTC,CASSFQAGGPYEQYF
NA,15,TRBV10-2,NA,TRBJ1-5,TGCGCCAGCAGTGACTTCAGTGCGGGCAATCAGCCCCAGCATTTT,CASSDFSAGNQPQHF
NA,15,TRBV10-3,NA,TRBJ2-7,TGTGCCATCAGTGTAGAGTCCACAGCTGGGTACGAGCAGTACTTC,CAISVESTAGYEQYF
NA,14,TRBV11-2,NA,TRBJ2-7,TGTGCCAGCAGCTTAGGACTGGCAGGGCAGGAGCAGTACTTC,CASSLGLAGQEQYF
medium-sized,14,TRBV6-1,NA,TRBJ2-2,TGTGCCAGCAGGAGGACAGCCGTCACCGGGGAGCTGTTTTTT,CASRRTAVTGELFF
NA,13,TRBV18,NA,TRBJ1-1,TGTGCCAGCTCACCCTCTAAGAACACTGAAGCTTTCTTT,CASSPSKNTEAFF
NA,15,TRBV14,NA,TRBJ1-2,TGTGCCAGCAGCCAAGATAACAGGGCTCGCTATGGCTACACCTTC,CASSQDNRARYGYTF
NA,17,TRBV11-2,TRBD2,TRBJ2-3,TGTGCCAGCAGCTCCCGACTAGCGCCGGAGTTGACAGATACGCAGTATTTT,CASSSRLAPELTDTQYF
few,14,TRBV4-1,TRBD1,TRBJ1-4,TGCGCCAGCAGCCCCCGGACAGGTCATGAAAAACTGTTTTTT,CASSPRTGHEKLFF
NA,14,TRBV6-5,NA,TRBJ1-4,TGTGCCAGCAGGGTAGTGGGGGGTGGTGAAAAACTGTTTTTT,CASRVVGGGEKLFF
NA,17,TRBV7-4,TRBD1,TRBJ1-1,TGTGCCAGCAGCTGCATTCCCGGGACAGTGGCTAACACTGAAGCTTTCTTT,CASSCIPGTVANTEAFF